A single sample gave rise to the 7 T cell receptor beta chains below, sequenced in a study of T cell responses to AZD1222 COVID-19 vaccine. Libraries were prepared by immunoSEQ multiplex PCR; TCRdb keeps only in-frame clonotypes and omits some of them. The sample has 120,000 to 150,000 clones; approximately 89% are singletons. The starting material was peripheral blood, obtained on day 0 of AZD1222 vaccination. The receptors were gathered from an adult in good health.

V gene TRBV15 combines with J gene TRBJ2-7; no clear D. This CDR3 spans 15 amino acids. Germline loops: CDR1 LNHNV, CDR2 YYDKDF (reference sequence). Trimming took 3 bases from V and 2 from J, leaving 14 bases between them. CDR3 amino acids: CATSRDLAQPYEQYF. DNA for the CDR3: TGTGCCACCAGCAGGGACCTCGCACAGCCCTACGAGCAGTACTTC.

The chain carries TRBV5-1 and TRBJ1-1; D gene ambiguous. Germline V CDR1 and CDR2: SGHRS, YFSETQ. The CDR3 extends over 15 amino acids. V lost 0 bases, J lost 1 base, and 10 bases lay in between. In nucleotides, the CDR3 is TGCGCCAGCAGCTTGGCTAGAATGGGGAACACTGAAGCTTTCTTT. This gives the protein CASSLARMGNTEAFF.

The V call is TRBV6-1, the J call TRBJ2-1, with a weak D call TRBD2 (5 bases). Looked up from germline, CDR1 is MNHNS and CDR2 is SASEGT. The CDR3 sequence is 13 residues long. V was clipped by 2 bases and J by 15 bases, with 17 bases between them. Here the CDR3 DNA reads TGTGCCAGCAGTGAAACGACTATATCGTCCCCGTTCTTC. It specifies CASSETTISSPFF.

The chain employs TRBV5-4 and TRBJ1-4, with D unclear. From germline, CDR1 is SGHNT and CDR2 YYREEE (reference sequence). The CDR3 spans 16 residues. V shed 4 bases and J shed 0 bases, with 13 bases lying between them. The CDR3 nucleotides are TGTGCCAGCAGCCTCCGGACGGGAACAACTAATGAAAAACTGTTTTTT. Residues: CASSLRTGTTNEKLFF.

This chain connects TRBV6-5 to TRBJ1-4; tentatively, D is TRBD1 (6 bases). Germline loops: CDR1 MNHEY, CDR2 SVGAGI. V was clipped by 6 bases and J by 8 bases, with 16 bases between them. The CDR3 is 14 amino acids. In DNA form, the CDR3 reads TGTGCCAGCAGGGGGGCGCCGACGGAGGAAAAACTGTTTTTT. It codes for CASRGAPTEEKLFF.

This clone was seen only once. V gene TRBV11-2 combines with J gene TRBJ2-1, with TRBD2 identical over 7 bases. J was trimmed by 6 bases and V by 5 bases; bases with no gene match: 10. The CDR3 is 15 amino acids. The germline V gene has CDR1 SGHAT and CDR2 FQNNGV. The CDR3 spells CASSVGTSVLNEQFF. In DNA, the CDR3 is TGTGCCAGCAGCGTTGGCACTAGCGTCCTCAATGAGCAGTTCTTC.

This chain connects TRBV7-8 to TRBJ1-2; TRBD1 might be the D (5 bases). The V gene's germline CDR1 is SGHVS and CDR2 FQNEAQ. This CDR3 comprises 18 residues. V shed 1 base and J shed 0 bases, with 18 bases lying between them. This chain's CDR3 is CASSLVPGRATTNYGYTF. DNA for the CDR3: TGTGCCAGCAGCTTAGTCCCGGGCAGGGCTACTACTAACTATGGCTACACCTTC.